A selection of T cell receptor beta chains follows, all from one sample in a study of regulatory T cells in long-lasting Graves disease. Each CDR3 protein is one row after TCRdb ran MiXCR on the multiplex PCR reads. The sample carries about 540,000 distinct CDR3 sequences, approximately 15% recorded once. The sample was also reused in another study, on T cells in Graves' hyperthyroidism and ophthalmopathy.

Sequenced material: peripheral blood mononuclear cells (PBMCs), taken at new diagnosis, from a patient treated with antithyroid drugs. Receptor source: a man aged 25 to 45 with Graves disease. Each CDR3 is given with its conserved first and last residue. A D gene is named only where the DNA matches it firmly. Only part of the rows carry a size: once, few, many, or a class if the clone is expanded.

>TRBV20-1|many|TRBJ2-1|-
TGCAGTGCTAGAGTCGGGCCTAGCTCCTACAATGAGCAGTTCTTC
CSARVGPSSYNEQFF
>TRBV7-2|many|TRBJ2-1|-
TGTGCCAGCAGGCAACGTCCGGGGGGCCAGCAGTTCTTC
CASRQRPGGQQFF
>TRBV28|-|TRBJ2-1|TRBD2
TGTGCCAGCAGTTTATATGCTAGCGGCTCCTACAATGAGCAGTTCTTC
CASSLYASGSYNEQFF
>TRBV28|many|TRBJ2-1|-
TGTGCCAGCAGTTTGTGGGATAATGTGGGGAATGAGCAGTTCTTC
CASSLWDNVGNEQFF
>TRBV27|many|TRBJ2-5|TRBD2
TGTGCCAGCAGTTTCGGTGGGAGGGGGACCCAGTACTTC
CASSFGGRGTQYF
>TRBV19|many|TRBJ2-3|-
TGTGCCAGTAGTCGCCAGGGAGGAGGCACGCAGTATTTT
CASSRQGGGTQYF
>TRBV28|many|TRBJ2-1|TRBD2
TGTGCCAGCATCTTAAGCGGGAGGGCCAGCAATGAGCAGTTCTTC
CASILSGRASNEQFF
>TRBV3-1|many|TRBJ2-3|TRBD2
TGTGCCAGCAAAGGGGAGGGCCGCGGGACGCAGTATTTT
CASKGEGRGTQYF
>TRBV27|many|TRBJ2-1|-
TGTGCCAGCGGACATAGGGTCAGGGATGAGCAGTTCTTC
CASGHRVRDEQFF
>TRBV4-1|few|TRBJ2-7|-
TGCGCCAGCAGCCAAGATTTGCGGCAGGGAGGCTACGAGCAGTACTTC
CASSQDLRQGGYEQYF
>TRBV6-5|-|TRBJ2-4|TRBD1
TGTGCCAGCAGTTACGGGGACAGGGGGCAAAAAAAAAAAAACATTCAGTACTTC
CASSYGDRGQKKKNIQYF
>TRBV15|-|TRBJ2-5|-
TGTGCCACCAGCAGAAAGACAGGACTGGAGACCCAGTACTTC
CATSRKTGLETQYF
>TRBV12-3/TRBV12-4|many|TRBJ2-7|TRBD1
TGTGCCAGCAGTCGACAGGGCAGGGACTACGAGCAGTACTTC
CASSRQGRDYEQYF
>TRBV29-1|many|TRBJ2-5|-
TGCAGCGTTGGGAGGAGGGGATCTGAAGAGACCCAGTACTTC
CSVGRRGSEETQYF
>TRBV20-1|many|TRBJ2-5|-
TGCAGTGCTAGAGACCAGCATATGATTCAAGAGACCCAGTACTTC
CSARDQHMIQETQYF
>TRBV5-1|few|TRBJ2-5|-
TGCGCCAGCAGCTTGGGCATCCGAGAGACCCAGTACTTC
CASSLGIRETQYF
>TRBV9|-|TRBJ2-3|-
TGTGCCAGCACCCTTTATGGAACTAGCACAGATACGCAGTATTTT
CASTLYGTSTDTQYF
>TRBV5-1|many|TRBJ2-7|-
TGCGCCAGCAGCTTGGGCGTAACAGGGCAGACCTCCTACGAGCAGTACTTC
CASSLGVTGQTSYEQYF
>TRBV2|-|TRBJ2-3|TRBD2
TGTGCCAGCAGGGAAGGGACTAGCGGGAGGGCCGATTCGATCGATACGCAGTATTTT
CASREGTSGRADSIDTQYF
>TRBV7-6|many|TRBJ1-4|-
TGTGCCAGCAGCTTACGGTTGATAGAAGAGGGTGAAAAACTGTTTTTT
CASSLRLIEEGEKLFF
>TRBV20-1|many|TRBJ2-7|TRBD2
TGCAGTGCCGGGACTGGGACTAGGCTCGACGAGCAGTACTTC
CSAGTGTRLDEQYF
>TRBV11-2|many|TRBJ2-3|TRBD2
TGTGCCAGCAGCTGGGGGGTAGCGGGATCAGGAGATACGCAGTATTTT
CASSWGVAGSGDTQYF
>TRBV7-2|many|TRBJ1-1|-
TGTGCCAGCAGCTTAGCCGGGACCTCTCGGGGCACTGAAGCTTTCTTT
CASSLAGTSRGTEAFF
>TRBV29-1|many|TRBJ2-2|-
TGCAGCGTTGAAGAAAACGACAGCCACACCGGGGAGCTGTTTTTT
CSVEENDSHTGELFF
>TRBV5-6|few|TRBJ2-3|TRBD1
TGTGCCAGCAGCTTGGGAGGGGGCCCCCGCACAGATACGCAGTATTTT
CASSLGGGPRTDTQYF
>TRBV6-5|many|TRBJ2-7|TRBD2
TGTGCCAGCAGTTACGGTGGTAGCGGGAGGGACACTTACGAGCAGTACTTC
CASSYGGSGRDTYEQYF
>TRBV13|many|TRBJ1-2|-
TGTGCCAGCAGCCCCCGGGAACGGGGGATGTACACCTTC
CASSPRERGMYTF
>TRBV20-1|many|TRBJ2-2|-
TGCAGTGCTCAGGACAGTCAAGGGACCGGGGAGCTGTTTTTT
CSAQDSQGTGELFF
>TRBV2|many|TRBJ1-1|-
TGTGCCAGCACCCCGAGCGGGGAGGGGGGCACTGAAGCTTTCTTT
CASTPSGEGGTEAFF
>TRBV20-1|many|TRBJ2-1|-
TGCAGTGCTAGAGACCAGAGGGGTGAGCAGTTCTTC
CSARDQRGEQFF
>TRBV29-1|many|TRBJ2-7|TRBD1
TGCAGCGTTGAAGACCCTGCGACAGGGGGCTCTTACGAGCAGTACTTC
CSVEDPATGGSYEQYF
>TRBV12-3/TRBV12-4|many|TRBJ2-3|-
TGTGCCAGCAGCCACCAGACAGATACGCAGTATTTT
CASSHQTDTQYF
>TRBV6-1|-|TRBJ1-2|TRBD1
TGTGCCAGCAGACAGGCGGGACAGGGTGGCTATGGCTACACCTTC
CASRQAGQGGYGYTF
>TRBV7-8|many|TRBJ2-6|-
TGTGCCAGCAGCTTAGAAACCTCTGGGGCCAACGTCCTGACTTTC
CASSLETSGANVLTF
>TRBV15|few|TRBJ2-1|-
TGTGCCACCAGTCTAGTGGGGATGGATGAGCAGTTCTTC
CATSLVGMDEQFF
>TRBV6-2/TRBV6-3|-|TRBJ2-7|-
TGTGCCAGCACCTCCGGGACCCTAAATTACGAGCAGTACTTC
CASTSGTLNYEQYF
>TRBV5-1|many|TRBJ2-1|-
TGCGCCAGCGGGGGCGGGTATAGCCTAGACAATGAGCAGTTCTTC
CASGGGYSLDNEQFF
>TRBV20-1|few|TRBJ2-5|TRBD2
TGCAGTGCTCCGACTAGCGGGAGGGCCAACCAAGAGACCCAGTACTTC
CSAPTSGRANQETQYF
>TRBV20-1|many|TRBJ2-5|TRBD1
TGCAGTGCTCGGTGGACAGGGTCAGAGACCCAGTACTTC
CSARWTGSETQYF
>TRBV20-1|many|TRBJ1-1|-
TGCAGTGCTAGTTGGAGGAACACTGAAGCTTTCTTT
CSASWRNTEAFF